These 17 T cell receptor beta chains share one sample of origin, sequenced in a study of T-cell reconstitution after alpha-beta-depleted transplantation in children. Preparing the TCRbeta library involved the use of unique molecular identifiers. MiXCR, run by TCRdb on the PCR reads, gives a single entry per CDR3 protein. There are 70,000 or so distinct CDR3 sequences in the sample; about a tenth occur only once, and roughly 13% lies in the top ten. Sequences were derived from PBMCs, sampled before TCRalphabeta/CD19-depleted stem cell transplant. The receptors here all came from a boy aged 5 to 17 with acute myeloid leukemia, due to receive a stem cell transplant.

The chain couples TRBV10-3 to TRBJ2-2, with 8 bases fitting TRBD1. CDR3 length: 15 amino acids. Germline V CDR1 and CDR2: ENHRY, SYGVKD. Trimming at V came to 3 bases and at J to 3 bases, leaving 3 bases not matched to a gene. For the CDR3, the DNA is TGTGCCATCAGTGAAGACAGGGGTTACACCGGGGAGCTGTTTTTT. It yields the protein CAISEDRGYTGELFF.

Only a few counts were recorded for this clonotype. This chain joins TRBV18 and TRBJ2-2; the D is unclear. The CDR3 is 17 amino acids. V dropped 1 base and J dropped 1 base, with 13 bases sitting between them. Germline-derived CDR1 and CDR2 are KGHSH and LQKENI. DNA for the CDR3: TGTGCCAGCTCACCACTGATGGCTAAAATGAACACCGGGGAGCTGTTTTTT. Translating gives CASSPLMAKMNTGELFF.

The rearrangement uses TRBV19 and TRBJ1-5; TRBD1 agrees at 9 bases. The CDR3 totals 15 residues. Germline CDR1 and CDR2: LNHDA and SQIVND (reference sequence). V was pared by 5 bases and J by 6 bases, with 8 bases of the junction left unmatched. CDR3: CASSVRDREGQPQHF. In DNA, the CDR3 is TGTGCCAGTAGTGTGCGGGACAGGGAGGGTCAGCCCCAGCATTTT.

This clonotype was observed at least ten times. At one of its ends the junction is not consistent with the germline gene, which may arise from a read error. The rearrangement links TRBV5-5 to TRBJ2-1; 8 bases map to TRBD2. Germline V gene sequence: CDR1 SGHKS, CDR2 YYEKEE (reference sequence). The CDR3 is made up of 15 amino acids. The CDR3 sequence: CASSLGTSSSNEQFF. CDR3 DNA sequence: TGTGCCAGCAGCTTAGGGACTAGTTCCTCCAATGAGCAGTTCTTC.

There are many counts of this clonotype. The V gene is TRBV15, the J gene TRBJ1-6, with D perhaps matching TRBD1 (6 bases). V was shortened by 8 bases and J by 0 bases, with 11 bases between the two germline ends. CDR1 is LNHNV, CDR2 YYDKDF, per germline (reference sequence). CDR3 length equals 15 residues. CDR3 amino acids: CATGTGSSYNSPLHF. The CDR3 DNA is TGTGCCACCGGTACAGGGAGCTCCTATAATTCACCCCTCCACTTT.

The chain couples TRBV7-2 to TRBJ1-3; no reliable D call. The V gene's germline CDR1 is SGHTA and CDR2 FQGNSA. Trimming removed 0 bases from V and 0 bases from J, with 6 bases in between. This CDR3 spans 15 amino acids. The CDR3: CASSLAGSSGNTIYF. Written as DNA, the CDR3 is TGTGCCAGCAGCTTAGCTGGCAGCTCTGGAAACACCATATATTTT.

The CDR3: CASSLEGSRRLNTEAFF. The DNA for the CDR3 is TGTGCCAGCAGCTTAGAGGGCAGCAGACGTTTGAACACTGAAGCTTTCTTT. The chain has TRBV7-9 and TRBJ1-1; D not certain. V was shortened by 1 base and J by 0 bases, with 15 bases between the two germline ends. This CDR3 has 17 residues. Germline V gives CDR1 SEHNR, CDR2 FQNEAQ (reference sequence).

To note about this clonotype: A much bigger clone sits one base away, suggesting this may be a read error. V gene TRBV4-2 combines with J gene TRBJ2-5; TRBD2 is a possible D gene (6 bases). CDR3 length equals 14 residues. Germline assignment: CDR1 LGHNA and CDR2 YNFKEQ. V dropped 2 bases and J dropped 2 bases, with 9 bases sitting between them. The CDR3 nucleotides read TGTGCCAGCAGCCAATGCGGGAATCAAGAGACCCAGTACTTC. It translates to CASSQCGNQETQYF.

This clonotype was seen many times. This chain connects TRBV7-9 to TRBJ2-3; no clear D gene. The CDR3 is 16 residues long. Germline CDR1 and CDR2: SEHNR and FQNEAQ (reference sequence). The V end lost 4 bases, the J end lost 4 bases, and 18 bases lay between the germline ends. The chain's CDR3 is CASSSSSIGWSDTQYF. The CDR3 coding sequence is TGTGCCAGCAGCTCTTCTTCCATCGGGTGGTCAGATACGCAGTATTTT.

This clonotype was recorded many times. The V call is TRBV7-6, the J call TRBJ2-2, with 12 bases lining up with TRBD2. This CDR3 region has 18 residues. With 2 bases clipped from V and 1 base from J, the junction kept 5 bases outside the gene matches. Germline V lookup: CDR1 SGHVS, CDR2 FNYEAQ. The CDR3 spells CASSLPGLAGWNTGELFF. CDR3 nucleotides: TGTGCCAGCAGCTTACCCGGACTAGCGGGATGGAACACCGGGGAGCTGTTTTTT.

The table lists this clonotype with many counts. V gene TRBV6-5 combines with J gene TRBJ1-4, with D unresolved. Germline CDR1 MNHEY, CDR2 SVGAGI. The CDR3 extends over 14 amino acids. Trimming shortened V by 0 bases and J by 7 bases, and 9 bases separated the two germline ends. CDR3 region: CASSYSASGEKLFF. CDR3 in DNA: TGTGCCAGCAGTTACTCGGCAAGTGGTGAAAAACTGTTTTTT.

Ten or more counts support this clonotype. The chain employs TRBV14 and TRBJ1-2; no firm D call. The CDR3 totals 13 residues. CDR1 SGHDN and CDR2 FVKESK come from the germline V gene. Trimming took 0 bases from V and 5 from J, leaving 7 bases between them. This CDR3 is CASSQDLAYGYTF. In DNA form, the CDR3 reads TGTGCCAGCAGCCAAGATTTGGCTTATGGCTACACCTTC.

This clonotype is labeled as medium-sized. The chain uses TRBV24-1 and TRBJ1-2; 11 positions match TRBD1. The trim removed 7 bases at V and 7 bases at J, leaving 7 bases unmatched. This CDR3 spans 14 amino acids. Germline values: CDR1 KGHDR, CDR2 SFDVKD. CDR3 amino acids: CATSLGQGAAGYTF. DNA for the CDR3: TGTGCCACCAGCCTAGGACAGGGGGCAGCTGGCTACACCTTC.

This clonotype was seen at least ten times. The V call is TRBV5-1, the J call TRBJ2-3, with a possible D match to TRBD1 (6 bases). CDR3 length: 15 amino acids. Germline CDR1 SGHRS, CDR2 YFSETQ. Between the trimmed V and J ends, which lost 0 bases and 3 bases, there was a span of 11 bases. Here the CDR3 DNA reads TGCGCCAGCAGCTTGGACGGACAGTGGACAGATACGCAGTATTTT. Its translation: CASSLDGQWTDTQYF.

This clonotype was found many times. J is TRBJ1-5 and V is TRBV7-8; perhaps TRBD1 as D (6 bases). Germline CDR1 SGHVS, CDR2 FQNEAQ. Trimming took 1 base from V and 8 from J, leaving 15 bases between them. The CDR3 loop spans 15 amino acids. DNA for the CDR3: TGTGCCAGCAGCTTAGGGACGGGACATTCGGAGCCCCAGCATTTT. Its translation is CASSLGTGHSEPQHF.

This clonotype appeared a few times. The chain has TRBV15 and TRBJ2-5, with D maybe TRBD1 (5 bases). CDR1 LNHNV and CDR2 YYDKDF come from the germline V gene (reference sequence). The V end was cut by 0 bases, the J end by 7 bases, with 15 bases between. This CDR3 contains 15 residues. DNA of the CDR3: TGTGCCACCAGCAGAGATGATCAGGGATGGGGGACCCAGTACTTC. This translates into CATSRDDQGWGTQYF.

This clonotype was observed at least ten times. This rearrangement joins TRBV29-1 to TRBJ2-6; 10 positions match TRBD1. The germline CDR1 and CDR2 sequences are SQVTM and ANQGSEA. With V trimmed by 6 bases and J by 0 bases, 5 bases remained unmatched. The CDR3 has 16 amino acids. The CDR3 loop is CSVPTGGSSGANVLTF. CDR3 bases: TGCAGCGTCCCGACAGGGGGCAGCTCTGGGGCCAACGTCCTGACTTTC. Together with reference TRBV29-1 and TRBJ2-6, the CDR3 gives the full variable domain: SAVISQKPSRDICQRGTSLTIQCQVDSQVTMMFWYRQQPGQSLTLIATANQGSEATYESGFVIDKFPISRPNLTFSTLTVSNMSPEDSSIYLCSVPTGGSSGANVLTFGAGSRLTVL.